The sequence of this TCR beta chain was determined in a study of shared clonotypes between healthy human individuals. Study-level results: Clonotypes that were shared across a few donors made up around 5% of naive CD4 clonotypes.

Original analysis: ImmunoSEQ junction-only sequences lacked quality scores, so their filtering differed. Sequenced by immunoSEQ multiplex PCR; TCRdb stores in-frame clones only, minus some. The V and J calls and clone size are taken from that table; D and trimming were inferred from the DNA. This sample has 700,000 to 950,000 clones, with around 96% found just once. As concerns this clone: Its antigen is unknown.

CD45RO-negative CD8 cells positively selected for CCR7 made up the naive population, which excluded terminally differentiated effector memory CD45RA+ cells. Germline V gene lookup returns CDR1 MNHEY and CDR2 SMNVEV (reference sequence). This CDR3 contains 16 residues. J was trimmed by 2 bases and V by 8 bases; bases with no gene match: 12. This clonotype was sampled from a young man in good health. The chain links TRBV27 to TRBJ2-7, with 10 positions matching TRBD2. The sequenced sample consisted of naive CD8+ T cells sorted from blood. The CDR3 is CASDQQRTSGAYEQYF. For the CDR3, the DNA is TGTGCCAGCGACCAGCAGAGGACTAGCGGAGCCTACGAGCAGTACTTC.